This TCR beta chain derives from a study of OX40 agonist ivuxolimab in advanced cancers. This table comes from immunoSEQ multiplex PCR, and its TCRdb copy is limited to in-frame clones, with some not included. There are about 53,000 clones in the sample; 70% to 80% occur only once, and more than 0.9% lies in the top ten. The sequencing used CD4+ or CD8+ T cells sorted from blood, collected in a trial of the OX40 agonist ivuxolimab. The receptor was isolated from an adult with an advanced solid tumor such as melanoma, head and neck, liver or kidney cancer.

CDR3 region: CASSHTTRFGNEKLFF. CDR3 DNA: TGTGCCAGCTCACACACTACCCGTTTTGGAAATGAAAAACTGTTTTTT. The chain links TRBV18 to TRBJ1-4; the D is unclear. The V gene lost 4 bases and the J gene lost 5 bases, with 17 bases spanning the gap. The CDR3 is 16 residues long. Germline loops: CDR1 KGHSH, CDR2 LQKENI.